This T cell receptor (beta chain) was retrieved from a study of low-dose radiotherapy and immunotherapy resistance in tumors. Turning to the study itself: Every two weeks, cyclophosphamide 200 mg/m2 was infused one day before radiation plus immunotherapy.

Time point indicated: before trial treatment. Over 20 PCR cycles, TCRs were amplified from a constant-region primer and V-primer adapter. Using its own MiXCR run on the reads, TCRdb lists one record per CDR3 protein. The table includes about 50,000 distinct CDR3 sequences, about an eighth detected once. The CDR3 has 16 amino acids. CDR1 and CDR2 from the germline V gene are SGHRS and YFSETQ. With V trimmed by 4 bases and J by 4 bases, 7 bases remained unmatched. This clonotype originated in a female donor with ovarian cancer. The starting material was PBMCs, obtained before treatment. The chain uses TRBV5-1 and TRBJ1-5, with TRBD1 matching 11 bases. CDR3 bases: TGCGCCAGCAGCGTAACCGGGACAGGGGGTAATCAGCCCCAGCATTTT. Its protein is CASSVTGTGGNQPQHF.